Presented here are 29 T cell receptor beta chains from one specimen sequenced in a study of shared T cell receptors in the human thymus. The protocol was immunoSEQ multiplex PCR, while the TCRdb copy is restricted to in-frame clones and leaves out a portion. The sample yields more than 550,000 clones, 75% to 90% seen once. The same specimen was also included in a second study, on human thymus T cells.

Sequencing input: thymocytes. Receptor source: a girl less than two years old with a congenital heart defect.

The DNA of the CDR3 is TGTGCCAGCAGCCAGGGACAGCCACCGGATGAACCGTGCAATCAGCCCCAGCATTTT. Translated: CASSQGQPPDEPCNQPQHF. This chain uses TRBV28 with TRBJ1-5, with TRBD1 matching 7 bases. This CDR3 has 19 amino acids. V dropped 6 bases and J dropped 2; count of bases not matched to a gene: 19. Germline lookup yields CDR1 MDHEN and CDR2 SYDVKM. The full variable domain, in which reference TRBV28 and TRBJ1-5 provide the parts outside the CDR3, is DVKVTQSSRYLVKRTGEKVFLECVQDMDHENMFWYRQDPGLGLRLIYFSYDVKMKEKGDIPEGYSVSREKKERFSLILESASTNQTSMYLCASSQGQPPDEPCNQPQHFGDGTRLSIL.

The rearrangement uses TRBV21-1 and TRBJ2-3; the table names TRBD2, a call not compared with the DNA. TRBV21-1 is labeled a pseudogene. This CDR3 spans 18 amino acids. CDR3 coding DNA: TGTGCCAGCAGCAAAGAGGGCGGGGGGTGTTCGAACACAGATACGCAGTATTTT. This sequence encodes CASSKEGGGCSNTDTQYF.

The chain uses TRBV21-1 and TRBJ1-5. TRBV21-1 is labeled a pseudogene. This CDR3 has 16 amino acids. The CDR3 is CASPRRCVRANQPQHF. CDR3 DNA sequence: TGTGCCAGTCCCCGGAGGTGTGTGAGGGCAAATCAGCCCCAGCATTTT.

This sequence joins TRBV9 and TRBJ2-7; possible D gene TRBD1, 5 bases. Looked up from germline, CDR1 is SGDLS and CDR2 is YYNGEE. The CDR3 runs 14 residues. Trimming shortened V by 0 bases and J by 0 bases, and 7 bases separated the two germline ends. CDR3 in DNA: TGTGCCAGCAGCGTAGGAGACAGCTCCTACGAGCAGTACTTC. Protein product: CASSVGDSSYEQYF.

The gene calls are TRBV5-1 and TRBJ2-7, with 7 bases aligning to TRBD1. The ends lost 1 base at V and 2 bases at J; junction bases unmatched: 9. Germline CDR1 is SGHRS and CDR2 is YFSETQ. The CDR3 is 16 residues long. The CDR3 bases are TGCGCCAGCAGCTTGTCCCCGACAGGGAGTCCCTACGAGCAGTACTTC. The encoded protein is CASSLSPTGSPYEQYF.

The V and J genes are TRBV29-1 and TRBJ2-3, with 7 bases matching TRBD1. V lost 4 bases and J lost 6; bases outside the gene matches: 13. Germline values: CDR1 SQVTM, CDR2 ANQGSEA. CDR3 length: 15 residues. The CDR3 nucleotides are TGCAGCGTTGCAGTACAACACAAACAGGGGGATACGCAGTATTTT. Amino acid sequence: CSVAVQHKQGDTQYF.

V and J are TRBV11-2 and TRBJ2-7; TRBD2 might be the D (6 bases). V lost 0 bases and J lost 4, with 13 bases in between. Germline loops: CDR1 SGHAT, CDR2 FQNNGV. This CDR3 has 15 amino acids. CDR3 residues: CASSLELANRYEQYF. The DNA for the CDR3 is TGTGCCAGCAGCTTAGAGCTAGCGAATCGGTACGAGCAGTACTTC.

The chain joins TRBV20-1 to TRBJ1-6; TRBD1 matches 8 bases. V gave up 4 bases and J gave up 15 bases; unmatched junction bases: 5. Per germline, CDR1 DFQATT and CDR2 SNEGSKA (reference sequence). This CDR3 spans 11 amino acids. The CDR3 loop is CSATGQGGLHF. CDR3 sequence (DNA): TGCAGTGCTACCGGACAGGGAGGCCTCCACTTT.

The J gene is TRBJ2-3, the V gene TRBV7-6; TRBD1 matches at 7 bases. In germline, CDR1 is SGHVS, CDR2 FNYEAQ. V shed 1 base, J shed 4 bases, and the junction held 11 bases outside the gene matches. CDR3 size: 17 residues. The CDR3 DNA reads as TGTGCCAGCAGCTTAGAGCGCCAGGGGGTTTGGGCAGATACGCAGTATTTT. It codes for CASSLERQGVWADTQYF.

V is TRBV5-6 and J is TRBJ1-1; 11 bases fit TRBD1. Losses at the gene ends were 3 bases for V and 0 bases for J; bases not matched to a gene: 7. The CDR3 totals 17 residues. The germline gives CDR1 SGHDT, CDR2 YYEEEE. The CDR3 here is CASSSQRTGGLNTEAFF. In DNA, the CDR3 is TGTGCCAGCAGCTCTCAGAGGACAGGGGGCTTGAACACTGAAGCTTTCTTT.

The chain links TRBV4-1 to TRBJ1-1, with 7 bases that match TRBD1. This CDR3 is 15 amino acids long. Germline loops: CDR1 MGHRA, CDR2 YSYEKL. Trimming took 4 bases from V and 1 from J; bases not matched to a gene: 6. The CDR3 spells CASSRLAGGNTEAFF. The CDR3 nucleotides are TGCGCCAGCAGCCGCCTGGCAGGGGGGAACACTGAAGCTTTCTTT.

CDR3 bases: TGTGCCAGCCAGGGAAACTATGGCTACACCTTC. Translating it yields CASQGNYGYTF. V and J are TRBV7-9 and TRBJ1-2, with D possibly TRBD1 on 5 matching bases. Germline V gene lookup returns CDR1 SEHNR and CDR2 FQNEAQ (reference sequence). The CDR3 has 11 amino acids. The germline V and J ends were trimmed by 8 bases and 2 bases, with 6 bases remaining between them.

The V gene is TRBV27, the J gene TRBJ1-1; D uncertain. Germline CDR1 reads MNHEY; CDR2 reads SMNVEV (reference sequence). Trimming pared 6 bases from V and 2 bases from J, leaving 16 bases between. The CDR3 is 15 residues long. This CDR3 reads CASRIDTVANTEAFF. The CDR3, as DNA: TGTGCCAGCAGGATAGACACAGTGGCAAACACTGAAGCTTTCTTT.

This chain links TRBV5-1 with TRBJ2-5, with 10 bases fitting TRBD1. Germline CDR1 SGHRS, CDR2 YFSETQ. The length of the CDR3 is 17 residues. The V gene end was trimmed by 4 bases and the J gene end by 5 bases; junction bases not matched to a gene: 14. CDR3 in DNA: TGCGCCAGCAGCCCGGAGATGGGACAGGGGTCTGGGGAGACCCAGTACTTC. Its translation is CASSPEMGQGSGETQYF.

A single count supports this clone. V usage is TRBV27 and J usage is TRBJ2-1, with 14 bases that match TRBD2. This CDR3 spans 16 amino acids. Germline V gives CDR1 MNHEY, CDR2 SMNVEV (reference sequence). V lost 6 bases and J lost 8; bases outside the gene matches: 9. CDR3 in amino acids: CASSLGLAGVLDEQFF. CDR3 DNA sequence: TGTGCCAGCAGCTTGGGACTAGCGGGGGTTCTGGATGAGCAGTTCTTC.

The chain uses TRBV2 and TRBJ1-2, with a possible D match to TRBD1 (5 bases). The CDR3 loop spans 15 amino acids. Trimming pared 6 bases from V and 4 bases from J, leaving 18 bases between. Per the germline V gene, CDR1 is SNHLY and CDR2 is FYNNEI. This CDR3 is CASRYHLDRLYGYTF. The CDR3 DNA sequence: TGTGCCAGCAGATACCATCTCGACAGACTCTATGGCTACACCTTC.

The genes are TRBV7-2 and TRBJ1-4; 9 nucleotides agree with TRBD1. V dropped 5 bases and J dropped 0; count of bases not matched to a gene: 7. This CDR3 contains 17 residues. CDR1 is SGHTA and CDR2 is FQGNSA in the germline V gene. The DNA of the CDR3 is TGTGCCAGCAGCCCCACCCGACAGGGGGCAACTAATGAAAAACTGTTTTTT. Protein product: CASSPTRQGATNEKLFF.

V is TRBV7-8 and J is TRBJ1-2; D unclear. Per the germline V gene, CDR1 is SGHVS and CDR2 is FQNEAQ. V lost 4 bases, J lost 2 bases, and 5 bases lay in between. CDR3 length: 12 amino acids. CDR3 nucleotide sequence: TGTGCCAGCAGCTCCGTGAACTATGGCTACACCTTC. Amino acid sequence: CASSSVNYGYTF.

This chain joins TRBV28 and TRBJ2-7, with TRBD1 as a possible D gene (6 bases). Germline loops: CDR1 MDHEN, CDR2 SYDVKM. The ends were cut back, 3 bases at V and 2 bases at J, with 11 bases in the middle. This CDR3 is built from 14 residues. CDR3 amino acids: CASSLTGQTYEQYF. In DNA form, the CDR3 reads TGTGCCAGCAGTTTGACGGGACAAACCTACGAGCAGTACTTC.

V gene TRBV4-3 combines with J gene TRBJ1-6; D ambiguous. Deletions cut 3 bases from V and 8 bases from J, with 20 bases between. Germline values: CDR1 LGHNA, CDR2 YSLEER. This CDR3 region has 17 residues. Here the CDR3 reads CASSHFEAARFHSPLHF. Here the CDR3 DNA reads TGCGCCAGCAGCCATTTCGAGGCGGCGCGGTTCCATTCACCCCTCCACTTT.

As for this clone: At one end the junction does not follow the germline gene, possibly because of a read error. The CDR3 DNA is TGTGCCAGCAGCCCCCCCGGGACATCGAACACTGAAGTTTTCTTT. It yields the protein CASSPPGTSNTEVFF. The chain is built from TRBV7-8 and TRBJ1-1; D is possibly TRBD1 (6 bases). The CDR3 sequence is 15 residues long. Germline lookup yields CDR1 SGHVS and CDR2 FQNEAQ.

This clone was observed a few times. This sequence joins TRBV5-8 and TRBJ1-1; D perhaps matches TRBD1 (5 bases). CDR1 and CDR2 from the germline V gene are SGHTS and YDEGEE. The V and J ends lost 9 bases and 5 bases respectively, with 23 bases between them. The CDR3 consists of 15 residues. CDR3 protein: CAIARGAFRGTEAFF. The DNA for the CDR3 is TGTGCCATTGCGCGTGGCGCCTTTAGGGGAACTGAAGCTTTCTTT.

The chain combines TRBV6-5 with TRBJ1-2, with 7 positions matching TRBD1. Per germline, CDR1 MNHEY and CDR2 SVGAGI. V lost 0 bases to trimming and J lost 2 bases; unmatched junction nucleotides: 6. The CDR3 is 16 amino acids. Here the CDR3 reads CASSYSGGTANYGYTF. Here the CDR3 DNA reads TGTGCCAGCAGTTACTCGGGTGGGACAGCGAACTATGGCTACACCTTC.

In this sample, this clone turned up once. This sequence joins TRBV4-2 and TRBJ2-7, with TRBD2 matching 15 bases. Germline loops: CDR1 LGHNA, CDR2 YNFKEQ. The CDR3 extends over 20 amino acids. Trimming took 1 base from V and 0 from J; bases not matched to a gene: 10. CDR3 in amino acids: CASSQVRGTSGGLPSYEQYF. DNA for the CDR3: TGTGCCAGCAGCCAAGTCCGTGGGACTAGCGGGGGGTTACCCTCCTACGAGCAGTACTTC.

The chain carries TRBV14 and TRBJ1-1, with TRBD1 as a possible D gene (5 bases). Germline CDR1 reads SGHDN; CDR2 reads FVKESK. Trimming left V 4 bases short and J 1 base short, with 13 bases between. The CDR3 is 15 residues long. The CDR3 nucleotides read TGTGCCAGCAGCCCCGCAGGGACTCAGAACACTGAAGCTTTCTTT. As protein: CASSPAGTQNTEAFF.

The chain combines TRBV11-2 with TRBJ1-2; TRBD1 agrees at 7 bases. From germline, CDR1 is SGHAT and CDR2 FQNNGV. The ends lost 5 bases at V and 0 bases at J; junction bases unmatched: 12. The CDR3 totals 17 residues. The CDR3 nucleotides read TGTGCCAGCAGCCTAGCCCGGACAGGACGCGCTAACTATGGCTACACCTTC. It encodes CASSLARTGRANYGYTF.

This clone showed up just once. This sequence joins TRBV11-2 and TRBJ2-5; weak D call: TRBD2 (5 bases). This CDR3 is built from 13 residues. V lost 5 bases to trimming and J lost 4 bases, with 11 bases between them. Germline-derived CDR1 and CDR2 are SGHAT and FQNNGV. The CDR3 DNA sequence: TGTGCCAGCAGCCCTAGGAGGCGAGAGACCCAGTACTTC. Its protein is CASSPRRRETQYF.

The rearrangement links TRBV9 to TRBJ2-3; 7 bases fit TRBD1. V was pared by 2 bases and J by 1 base, with 4 bases of the junction left unmatched. In germline, CDR1 is SGDLS, CDR2 YYNGEE. This CDR3 is 15 amino acids long. CDR3 loop: CASSVGTAGTDTQYF. The CDR3, as DNA: TGTGCCAGCAGCGTGGGGACAGCGGGCACAGATACGCAGTATTTT.

The rearrangement uses TRBV5-6 and TRBJ2-1, with TRBD2 as a possible D gene (5 bases). The CDR3 contains 15 residues. Germline V CDR1 and CDR2: SGHDT, YYEEEE. V dropped 3 bases and J dropped 2 bases, with 12 bases sitting between them. The CDR3 protein is CASSSTRAPYNEQFF. CDR3 coding DNA: TGTGCCAGCAGCTCGACGAGGGCGCCCTACAATGAGCAGTTCTTC. Full variable domain (remainder filled in from reference TRBV5-6 and TRBJ2-1): DAGVTQSPTHLIKTRGQQVTLRCSPKSGHDTVSWYQQALGQGPQFIFQYYEEEERQRGNFPDRFSGHQFPNYSSELNVNALLLGDSALYLCASSSTRAPYNEQFFGPGTRLTVL.